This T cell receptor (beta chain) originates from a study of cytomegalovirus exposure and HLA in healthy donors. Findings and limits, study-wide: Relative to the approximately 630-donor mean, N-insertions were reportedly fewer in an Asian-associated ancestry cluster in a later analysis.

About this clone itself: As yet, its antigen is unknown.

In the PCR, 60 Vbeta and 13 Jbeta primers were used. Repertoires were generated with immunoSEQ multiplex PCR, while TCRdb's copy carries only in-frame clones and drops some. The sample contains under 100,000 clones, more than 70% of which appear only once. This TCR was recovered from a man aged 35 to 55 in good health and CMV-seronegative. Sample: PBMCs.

CDR3 bases: TGCGCCAGCAGCCAAGGTGTGGACAGGGAGGACCAGAACACTGAAGCTTTCTTT. It is translated as CASSQGVDREDQNTEAFF. This chain links TRBV4-1 with TRBJ1-1; 8 bases map to TRBD1. Germline CDR1 and CDR2: MGHRA and YSYEKL. The CDR3 has 18 amino acids. The V segment lost 1 base and the J segment 1 base; nucleotides outside the gene matches: 11.